The rows below give T cell receptor beta chains drawn from one sample of a study of PD-1 blockade in classical Hodgkin lymphoma. Produced via immunoSEQ multiplex PCR; TCRdb's table is partial and in-frame only. The profile shows about 14,000 clones, around 84% of them singletons. The sequences come from peripheral blood mononuclear cells (PBMCs), collected at baseline. These receptor sequences come from a human donor with classical Hodgkin lymphoma. CDR3s include the opening cysteine and the closing phenylalanine or tryptophan.

V: TRBV5-1; length: 16; CDR3: CASSTSPGLARDEQFF
V: TRBV5-1; length: 13; CDR3: CASSNDRVSEAFF
V: TRBV6-5; length: 14; CDR3: CASRRGRRYTEAFF
V: TRBV9; length: 14; CDR3: CASSPTPANTEAFF
V: TRBV9; length: 15; CDR3: CASSRRGRGNTEAFF
V: TRBV14; length: 11; CDR3: CASSRGYEQYF
V: TRBV28; length: 14; CDR3: CASRMFVGEETQYF
V: TRBV7-8; length: 14; CDR3: CASSLVQGSYEQYF
V: TRBV7-3; length: 14; CDR3: CASSTGTGNYGYTF
V: TRBV11-2; length: 16; CDR3: CASSLTSGGWNKELFF
V: TRBV9; length: 18; CDR3: CASSNGGASTQMNTEAFF
V: TRBV5-1; length: 16; CDR3: CASRTGTDTNTGELFF
V: TRBV18; length: 18; CDR3: CASSPLYSGPRVGGEQFF
V: TRBV19; length: 13; CDR3: CASKGVDRETQYF
V: TRBV28; length: 13; CDR3: CASSLAGDSPLHF
V: TRBV10-2; length: 13; CDR3: CASSRGELYGYTF
V: TRBV9; length: 15; CDR3: CASSADLPMSDTQYF
V: TRBV6-5; length: 10; CDR3: CASRGYGYTF
V: TRBV5-4; length: 13; CDR3: CASSHPSSETQYF
V: TRBV20-1; length: 11; CDR3: CSARDRRAQHF
V: TRBV5-1; length: 16; CDR3: CASSLDSWGETYGYTF
V: TRBV19; length: 17; CDR3: CASSEGPRGVGNTEAFF
V: TRBV5-1; length: 16; CDR3: CASSFSLDSLFNEQFF
V: TRBV7-3; length: 13; CDR3: CASSFGMNGELFF
V: TRBV14; length: 12; CDR3: CASSKRGREAFF
V: TRBV9; length: 14; CDR3: CASSAGTTTYEQYF
V: TRBV27; length: 15; CDR3: CASSAGTSGINEQFF
V: TRBV7-9; length: 14; CDR3: CASSSDRGREKLFF
V: TRBV11-2; length: 13; CDR3: CASIKTGYVEAFF
V: TRBV9; length: 16; CDR3: CASSVESRLDSYEQYF
V: TRBV5-1; length: 15; CDR3: CASSWRTGGVYEQYF
V: TRBV6-1; length: 14; CDR3: CAISSAGAHGTQYF
V: TRBV14; length: 13; CDR3: CASSPGTAYGYTF
V: TRBV7-8; length: 14; CDR3: CASSSQGRYQPQHF
V: TRBV19; length: 13; CDR3: CASRQGNTGELFF
V: TRBV15; length: 12; CDR3: CATSRGRMELFF